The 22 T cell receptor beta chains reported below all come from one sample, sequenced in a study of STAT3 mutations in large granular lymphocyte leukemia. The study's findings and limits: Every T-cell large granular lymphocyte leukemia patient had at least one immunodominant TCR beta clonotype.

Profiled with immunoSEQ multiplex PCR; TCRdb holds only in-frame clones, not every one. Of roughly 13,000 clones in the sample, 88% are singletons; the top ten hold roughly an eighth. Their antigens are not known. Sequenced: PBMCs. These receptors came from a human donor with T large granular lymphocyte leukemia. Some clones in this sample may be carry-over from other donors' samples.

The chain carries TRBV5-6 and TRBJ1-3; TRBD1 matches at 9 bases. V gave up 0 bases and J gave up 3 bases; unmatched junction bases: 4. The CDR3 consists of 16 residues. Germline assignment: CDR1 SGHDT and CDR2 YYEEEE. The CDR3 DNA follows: TGTGCCAGCAGCTTGGCCGGGACAGGGAGTGGAAACACCATATATTTT. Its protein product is CASSLAGTGSGNTIYF.

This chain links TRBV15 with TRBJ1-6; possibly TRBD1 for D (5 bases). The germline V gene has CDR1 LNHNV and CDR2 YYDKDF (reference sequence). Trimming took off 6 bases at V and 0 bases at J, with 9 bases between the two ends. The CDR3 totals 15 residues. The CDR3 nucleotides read TGTGCCACCAGTCCCGGGACCTCCTATAATTCACCCCTCCACTTT. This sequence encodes CATSPGTSYNSPLHF.

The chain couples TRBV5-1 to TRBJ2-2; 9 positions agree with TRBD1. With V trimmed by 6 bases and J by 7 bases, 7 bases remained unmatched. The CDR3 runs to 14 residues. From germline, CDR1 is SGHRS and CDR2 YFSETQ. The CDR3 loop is CASTRDRVDGELFF. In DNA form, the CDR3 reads TGCGCCAGCACCCGGGACAGGGTGGACGGGGAGCTGTTTTTT. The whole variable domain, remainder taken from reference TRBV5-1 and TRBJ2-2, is KAGVTQTPRYLIKTRGQQVTLSCSPISGHRSVSWYQQTPGQGLQFLFEYFSETQRNKGNFPGRFSGRQFSNSRSEMNVSTLELGDSALYLCASTRDRVDGELFFGEGSRLTVL.

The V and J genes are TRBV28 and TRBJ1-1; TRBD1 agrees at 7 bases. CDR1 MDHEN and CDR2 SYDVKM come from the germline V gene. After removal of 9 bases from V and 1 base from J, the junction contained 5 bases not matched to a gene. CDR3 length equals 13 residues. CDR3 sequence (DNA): TGTGCCAGTAGGGACAGCACGAACACTGAAGCTTTCTTT. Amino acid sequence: CASRDSTNTEAFF.

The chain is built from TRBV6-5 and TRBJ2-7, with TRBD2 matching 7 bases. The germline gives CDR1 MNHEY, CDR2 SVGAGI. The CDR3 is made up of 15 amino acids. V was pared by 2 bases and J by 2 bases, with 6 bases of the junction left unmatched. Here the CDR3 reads CASSYGAGVTYEQYF. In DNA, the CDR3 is TGTGCCAGCAGTTACGGGGCGGGAGTCACCTACGAGCAGTACTTC.

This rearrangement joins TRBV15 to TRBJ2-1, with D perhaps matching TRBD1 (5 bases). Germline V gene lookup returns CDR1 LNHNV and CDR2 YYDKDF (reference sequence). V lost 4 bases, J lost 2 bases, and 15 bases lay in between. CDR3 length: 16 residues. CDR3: CATSTYDSLAYNEQFF. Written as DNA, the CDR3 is TGTGCCACCAGCACTTATGACAGCTTAGCCTACAATGAGCAGTTCTTC.

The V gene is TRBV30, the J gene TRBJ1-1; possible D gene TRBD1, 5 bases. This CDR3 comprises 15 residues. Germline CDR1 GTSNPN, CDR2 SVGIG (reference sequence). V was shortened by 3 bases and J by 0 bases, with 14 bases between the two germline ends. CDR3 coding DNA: TGTGCCTGGAGGCCCAGGGCCTCGGTGAACACTGAAGCTTTCTTT. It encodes CAWRPRASVNTEAFF.

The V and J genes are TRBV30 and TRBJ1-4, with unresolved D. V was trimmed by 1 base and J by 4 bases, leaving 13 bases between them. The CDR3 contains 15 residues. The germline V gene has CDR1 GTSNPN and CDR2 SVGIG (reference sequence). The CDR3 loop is CAWSAPWTVNEKLFF. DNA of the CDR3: TGTGCCTGGAGTGCACCATGGACGGTTAATGAAAAACTGTTTTTT.

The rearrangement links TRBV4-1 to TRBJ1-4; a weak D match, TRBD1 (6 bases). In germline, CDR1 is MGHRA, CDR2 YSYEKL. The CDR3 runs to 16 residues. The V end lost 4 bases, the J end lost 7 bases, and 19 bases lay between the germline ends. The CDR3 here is CASSRKGLQGGEKLFF. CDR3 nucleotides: TGCGCCAGCAGCCGGAAAGGATTACAGGGAGGTGAAAAACTGTTTTTT.

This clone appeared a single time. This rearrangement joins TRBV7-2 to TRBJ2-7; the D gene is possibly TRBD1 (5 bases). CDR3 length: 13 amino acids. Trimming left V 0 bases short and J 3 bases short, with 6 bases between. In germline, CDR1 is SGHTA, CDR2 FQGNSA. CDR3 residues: CASSLARDYEQYF. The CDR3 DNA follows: TGTGCCAGCAGCTTAGCCAGGGACTACGAGCAGTACTTC.

Written as DNA, the CDR3 is TGTGCCAGTAGGAACCGATTCCAGAACACTGAAGCTTTCTTT. Translation gives CASRNRFQNTEAFF. The V gene is TRBV19, the J gene TRBJ1-1; unclear D gene. Germline V gene lookup returns CDR1 LNHDA and CDR2 SQIVND (reference sequence). This CDR3 comprises 14 residues. Trimming removed 6 bases from V and 1 base from J, with 12 bases in between.

The CDR3 spells CASSGLASGRYNEQFF. The DNA for the CDR3 is TGTGCCAGCAGTGGACTGGCTAGCGGGAGGTACAATGAGCAGTTCTTC. This sequence joins TRBV6-6 and TRBJ2-1; TRBD2 matches at 11 bases. The CDR3 extends over 16 amino acids. CDR1 is MNHNY and CDR2 is SVGAGI in the germline V gene (reference sequence). J was trimmed by 4 bases and V by 5 bases; bases with no gene match: 7.

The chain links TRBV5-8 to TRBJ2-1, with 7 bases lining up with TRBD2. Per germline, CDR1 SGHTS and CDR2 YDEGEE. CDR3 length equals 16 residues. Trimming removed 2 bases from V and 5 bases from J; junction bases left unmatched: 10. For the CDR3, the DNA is TGTGCCAGCAGCTTTGATGGTGCGGGAGTCCACAATGAGCAGTTCTTC. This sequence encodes CASSFDGAGVHNEQFF. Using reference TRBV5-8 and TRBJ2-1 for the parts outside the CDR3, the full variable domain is EAGVTQSPTHLIKTRGQQATLRCSPISGHTSVYWYQQALGLGLQFLLWYDEGEERNRGNFPPRFSGRQFPNYSSELNVNALELEDSALYLCASSFDGAGVHNEQFFGPGTRLTVL.

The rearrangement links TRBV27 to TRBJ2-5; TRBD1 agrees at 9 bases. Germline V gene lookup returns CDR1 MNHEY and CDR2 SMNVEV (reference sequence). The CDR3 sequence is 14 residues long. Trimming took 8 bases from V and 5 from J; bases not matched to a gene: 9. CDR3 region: CASGDRVLPETQYF. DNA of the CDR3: TGTGCCAGCGGGGACAGGGTATTGCCGGAGACCCAGTACTTC.

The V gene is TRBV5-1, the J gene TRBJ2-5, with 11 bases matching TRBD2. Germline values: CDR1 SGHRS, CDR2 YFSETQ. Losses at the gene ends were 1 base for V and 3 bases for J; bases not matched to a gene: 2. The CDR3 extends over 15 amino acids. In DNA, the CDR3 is TGCGCCAGCAGCTTGTTGGGACTAGCGGAAGAGACCCAGTACTTC. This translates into CASSLLGLAEETQYF. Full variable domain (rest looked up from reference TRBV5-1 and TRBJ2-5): KAGVTQTPRYLIKTRGQQVTLSCSPISGHRSVSWYQQTPGQGLQFLFEYFSETQRNKGNFPGRFSGRQFSNSRSEMNVSTLELGDSALYLCASSLLGLAEETQYFGPGTRLLVL.

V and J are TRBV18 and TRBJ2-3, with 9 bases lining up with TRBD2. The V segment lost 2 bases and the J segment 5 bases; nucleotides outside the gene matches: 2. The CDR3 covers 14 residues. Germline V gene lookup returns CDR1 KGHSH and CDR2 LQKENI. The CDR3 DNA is TGTGCCAGCTCACCAGAACTAGCGGGAGATACGCAGTATTTT. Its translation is CASSPELAGDTQYF.

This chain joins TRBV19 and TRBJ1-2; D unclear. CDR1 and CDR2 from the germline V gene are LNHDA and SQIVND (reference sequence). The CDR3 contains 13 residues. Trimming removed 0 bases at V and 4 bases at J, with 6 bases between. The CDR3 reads CASSIDPIYGYTF. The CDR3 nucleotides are TGTGCCAGTAGTATAGACCCGATCTATGGCTACACCTTC.

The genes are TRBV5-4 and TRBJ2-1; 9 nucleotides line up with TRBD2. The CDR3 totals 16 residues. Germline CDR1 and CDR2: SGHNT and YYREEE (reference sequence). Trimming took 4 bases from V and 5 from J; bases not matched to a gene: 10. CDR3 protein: CASSPRSSGRHNEQFF. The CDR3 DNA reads TGTGCCAGCAGCCCCCGAAGTAGCGGGAGACACAATGAGCAGTTCTTC.

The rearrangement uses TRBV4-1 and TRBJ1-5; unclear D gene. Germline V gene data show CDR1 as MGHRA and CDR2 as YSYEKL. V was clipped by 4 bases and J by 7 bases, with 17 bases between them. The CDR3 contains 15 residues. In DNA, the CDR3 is TGCGCCAGCAGCCCCCCATCACCGACTGGGCAGCCCCAGCATTTT. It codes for CASSPPSPTGQPQHF.

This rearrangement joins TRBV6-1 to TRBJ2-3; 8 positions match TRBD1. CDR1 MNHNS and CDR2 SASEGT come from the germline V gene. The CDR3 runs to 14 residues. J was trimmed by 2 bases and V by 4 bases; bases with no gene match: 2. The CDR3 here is CASSGTGNTDTQYF. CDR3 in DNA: TGTGCCAGCAGTGGGACAGGGAACACAGATACGCAGTATTTT.

CDR3 region: CASSLSAGEGNSPLHF. The DNA of the CDR3 is TGTGCCAGCAGTTTATCGGCCGGGGAAGGCAATTCACCCCTCCACTTT. The chain combines TRBV27 with TRBJ1-6; no clear D gene. The germline V and J ends were trimmed by 0 bases and 7 bases, with 13 bases remaining between them. Germline loops: CDR1 MNHEY, CDR2 SMNVEV (reference sequence). The CDR3 contains 16 residues.

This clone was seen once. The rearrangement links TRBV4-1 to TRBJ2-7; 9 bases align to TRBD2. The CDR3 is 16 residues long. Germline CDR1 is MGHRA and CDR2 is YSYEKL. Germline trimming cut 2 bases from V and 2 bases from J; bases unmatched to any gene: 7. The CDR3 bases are TGCGCCAGCAGCCAACTTAGCGGGAGTCCCGCCTACGAGCAGTACTTC. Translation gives CASSQLSGSPAYEQYF.